These 32 T cell receptor beta chains share one sample of origin, sequenced in a study of shared clonotypes between healthy human individuals (dated by TCRdb to about 2020). The library was produced with the immunoSEQ multiplex PCR assay. Sourced from immuneACCESS, this table was stored by TCRdb with only in-frame sequences that have V and J called. A share of the clones is absent; for the studies checked, an unresolved V gene accounts for under half, and the remainder has no known explanation. The sample table lists about 2.4 million clones, roughly 93% of them with a count of one. 0.36% of the sample goes to the ten largest clones. Sequenced: naive CD4+ T cells from PBMCs. The cell subset or site label here, explained by the study, means: CD45RA+ positively selected. Receptors originate from a man in his late teens or twenties in good health. Some clones in this sample may be carry-over from other donors' samples.

V usage is TRBV18 and J usage is TRBJ2-3, with a weak D call TRBD2 (6 bases). The CDR3 runs 15 residues. The V end lost 3 bases, the J end lost 5 bases, and 15 bases lay between the germline ends. Germline assignment: CDR1 KGHSH and CDR2 LQKENI. The CDR3 is CASSPLAGTRDTQYF. The CDR3 bases are TGTGCCAGCTCACCTCTTGCGGGAACTAGAGATACGCAGTATTTT.

The chain couples TRBV19 to TRBJ2-3; D might be TRBD2 (6 bases). The CDR3 sequence is 17 residues long. CDR1 and CDR2 from the germline V gene are LNHDA and SQIVND (reference sequence). V lost 6 bases and J lost 5, with 24 bases in between. The CDR3 reads CASSPLGAGSIGDTQYF. DNA for the CDR3: TGTGCCAGTAGCCCCCTCGGCGCGGGGTCGATAGGAGATACGCAGTATTTT.

The chain is built from TRBV5-4 and TRBJ2-1; 10 nucleotides line up with TRBD1. The germline CDR1 and CDR2 sequences are SGHNT and YYREEE (reference sequence). The CDR3 length is 15 residues. V shed 6 bases and J 6 bases; nucleotides not matched to a gene: 9. This CDR3 reads CASIGVGTGVNEQFF. The CDR3 nucleotides read TGTGCCAGCATCGGAGTCGGGACAGGGGTCAATGAGCAGTTCTTC. Filled out from reference TRBV5-4 and TRBJ2-1, the complete variable domain reads ETGVTQSPTHLIKTRGQQVTLRCSSQSGHNTVSWYQQALGQGPQFIFQYYREEENGRGNFPPRFSGLQFPNYSSELNVNALELDDSALYLCASIGVGTGVNEQFFGPGTRLTVL.

This chain links TRBV5-4 with TRBJ2-1; 10 bases are a match to TRBD2. Germline CDR1 SGHNT, CDR2 YYREEE (reference sequence). The CDR3 has 16 amino acids. V was pared by 0 bases and J by 10 bases, with 10 bases of the junction left unmatched. The CDR3 region has the DNA TGTGCCAGCAGCTTGGAACGTCTAGCGGGAGAAAACGAGCAGTTCTTC. This gives the protein CASSLERLAGENEQFF.

The V and J genes are TRBV5-4 and TRBJ2-3, with TRBD2 identical over 10 bases. This CDR3 comprises 16 residues. CDR1 is SGHNT and CDR2 is YYREEE in the germline V gene (reference sequence). V lost 2 bases, J lost 2 bases, and 5 bases stayed unmatched. CDR3 loop: CASSFPSGSLTDTQYF. DNA of the CDR3: TGTGCCAGCAGCTTCCCTAGCGGGAGTCTCACAGATACGCAGTATTTT.

This clone was recorded a few times. The rearrangement uses TRBV30 and TRBJ1-2, with 12 bases that match TRBD1. The CDR3 length is 14 residues. Unmatched junction bases numbered 4, after V lost 1 base and J lost 7 bases. Germline values: CDR1 GTSNPN, CDR2 SVGIG (reference sequence). The CDR3 spells CAWSGDRGQGGYTF. In DNA form, the CDR3 reads TGTGCCTGGAGTGGGGACAGGGGGCAAGGTGGCTACACCTTC.

The chain has TRBV5-6 and TRBJ2-1; tentatively, D is TRBD2 (5 bases). The CDR3 is made up of 15 amino acids. CDR1 is SGHDT and CDR2 is YYEEEE in the germline V gene. Trimming removed 0 bases from V and 0 bases from J, with 7 bases in between. The CDR3 region has the DNA TGTGCCAGCAGCTTGGGGAGGCCCTCCTACAATGAGCAGTTCTTC. It translates to CASSLGRPSYNEQFF. The entire variable domain, with the rest obtained from reference TRBV5-6 and TRBJ2-1, is as follows: DAGVTQSPTHLIKTRGQQVTLRCSPKSGHDTVSWYQQALGQGPQFIFQYYEEEERQRGNFPDRFSGHQFPNYSSELNVNALLLGDSALYLCASSLGRPSYNEQFFGPGTRLTVL.

This clone was picked up a small number of times. V gene TRBV6-6 combines with J gene TRBJ1-1, with unresolved D. This CDR3 contains 13 residues. The germline gives CDR1 MNHNY, CDR2 SVGAGI (reference sequence). Trimming removed 10 bases from V and 6 bases from J, with 18 bases in between. CDR3 amino acids: CATVAQRSAEAFF. The CDR3 coding sequence is TGTGCCACGGTGGCCCAAAGGAGCGCTGAAGCTTTCTTT.

The J gene is TRBJ2-3, the V gene TRBV27; D is unresolved. The CDR3 has 12 residues. Trimming stripped 8 bases from V and 5 bases from J, with 11 bases between. Germline assignment: CDR1 MNHEY and CDR2 SMNVEV (reference sequence). In DNA, the CDR3 is TGTGCCAGCTCGGAAAAGGGAGATACGCAGTATTTT. It translates to CASSEKGDTQYF.

The J gene is TRBJ2-2, the V gene TRBV9; no clear D. This CDR3 is built from 17 residues. Germline-derived CDR1 and CDR2 are SGDLS and YYNGEE. V was shortened by 4 bases and J by 0 bases, with 16 bases between the two germline ends. CDR3 amino acids: CASSPDVRLANTGELFF. The DNA for the CDR3 is TGTGCCAGCAGCCCCGATGTTCGACTCGCGAACACCGGGGAGCTGTTTTTT.

V and J are TRBV5-1 and TRBJ2-5, with a tentative D call TRBD2 (6 bases). The germline V gene encodes CDR1 SGHRS and CDR2 YFSETQ. This CDR3 region has 13 residues. V lost 4 bases and J lost 3, with 10 bases in between. CDR3 coding DNA: TGCGCCAGCAGCGGCGGGGCAGAAGAGACCCAGTACTTC. It translates to CASSGGAEETQYF. Filled out from reference TRBV5-1 and TRBJ2-5, the complete variable domain reads KAGVTQTPRYLIKTRGQQVTLSCSPISGHRSVSWYQQTPGQGLQFLFEYFSETQRNKGNFPGRFSGRQFSNSRSEMNVSTLELGDSALYLCASSGGAEETQYFGPGTRLLVL.

This rearrangement joins TRBV15 to TRBJ2-5, with TRBD2 as a possible D gene (5 bases). CDR3 length: 15 amino acids. Trimming stripped 5 bases from V and 4 bases from J, with 17 bases between. Per germline, CDR1 LNHNV and CDR2 YYDKDF (reference sequence). CDR3: CATSPPLWSGETQYF. In DNA form, the CDR3 reads TGTGCCACCAGCCCGCCTCTTTGGAGCGGAGAGACCCAGTACTTC.

This chain joins TRBV11-2 and TRBJ1-3, with D perhaps matching TRBD1 (5 bases). Germline V gene lookup returns CDR1 SGHAT and CDR2 FQNNGV. Between the trimmed V and J ends, which lost 5 bases and 9 bases, there was a span of 26 bases. This CDR3 has 17 residues. This chain's CDR3 is CASSLWEGAATSGTIYF. The CDR3 DNA is TGTGCCAGCAGCCTCTGGGAAGGGGCAGCGACGTCGGGCACCATATATTTT.

The genes are TRBV4-1 and TRBJ2-7; D possibly corresponds to TRBD1 (6 bases). CDR1 and CDR2 (germline): MGHRA, YSYEKL. The CDR3 sequence is 15 residues long. V shed 2 bases and J shed 2 bases, with 13 bases lying between them. CDR3 DNA: TGCGCCAGCAGCCAAAAGACCGGACAGACCTACGAGCAGTACTTC. It encodes CASSQKTGQTYEQYF.

The chain uses TRBV29-1 and TRBJ2-7, with 11 bases fitting TRBD2. CDR3 size: 12 residues. V lost 8 bases and J lost 4; bases outside the gene matches: 4. Looked up from germline, CDR1 is SQVTM and CDR2 is ANQGSEA. The CDR3 DNA follows: TGCAGCACTAGCGGGAGTTCATACGAGCAGTACTTC. This codes for CSTSGSSYEQYF.

CDR3 residues: CASSLEGVTPGAQYF. In DNA form, the CDR3 reads TGCGCCAGCAGCTTGGAGGGTGTAACCCCCGGGGCCCAGTACTTC. The V and J genes are TRBV5-1 and TRBJ2-5, with D maybe TRBD2 (5 bases). The CDR3 runs to 15 residues. The V end was cut by 0 bases, the J end by 9 bases, with 18 bases between. Germline V gene lookup returns CDR1 SGHRS and CDR2 YFSETQ. Full variable domain (missing parts from reference TRBV5-1 and TRBJ2-5): KAGVTQTPRYLIKTRGQQVTLSCSPISGHRSVSWYQQTPGQGLQFLFEYFSETQRNKGNFPGRFSGRQFSNSRSEMNVSTLELGDSALYLCASSLEGVTPGAQYFGPGTRLLVL.

The chain employs TRBV5-8 and TRBJ1-2, with 7 nucleotides matching TRBD1. The V and J ends lost 0 bases and 8 bases, in that order; junction bases with no gene match: 13. CDR1 and CDR2 (germline): SGHTS, YDEGEE. The CDR3 is 16 amino acids. CDR3 sequence reads: CASSLGTLRTGPGYTF. DNA of the CDR3: TGTGCCAGCAGCTTGGGGACATTAAGGACAGGACCAGGCTACACCTTC. Full variable domain (rest looked up from reference TRBV5-8 and TRBJ1-2): EAGVTQSPTHLIKTRGQQATLRCSPISGHTSVYWYQQALGLGLQFLLWYDEGEERNRGNFPPRFSGRQFPNYSSELNVNALELEDSALYLCASSLGTLRTGPGYTFGSGTRLTVV.

The chain has TRBV5-4 and TRBJ1-1, with D tentatively TRBD1 (5 bases). The V gene's germline CDR1 is SGHNT and CDR2 YYREEE (reference sequence). V lost 3 bases to trimming and J lost 4 bases, with 10 bases between them. This CDR3 region has 13 residues. The CDR3 protein is CASSWGISTEAFF. The CDR3 nucleotides are TGTGCCAGCAGCTGGGGGATAAGCACTGAAGCTTTCTTT.

This chain joins TRBV4-2 and TRBJ2-5, with TRBD2 identical over 9 bases. CDR1 is LGHNA and CDR2 is YNFKEQ in the germline V gene. CDR3 length equals 14 residues. Germline trimming cut 4 bases from V and 4 bases from J; bases unmatched to any gene: 4. CDR3 DNA sequence: TGTGCCAGCAGCCGCGAACTAGCGGGAGAGACCCAGTACTTC. Translation gives CASSRELAGETQYF.

The rearrangement links TRBV7-9 to TRBJ2-1, with 7 positions matching TRBD2. CDR1 is SEHNR, CDR2 FQNEAQ, per germline (reference sequence). The CDR3 runs to 16 residues. The V and J ends lost 5 bases and 9 bases, in that order; junction bases with no gene match: 16. This CDR3 is CASSAAGTTYSVEQFF. The DNA for the CDR3 is TGTGCCAGCAGCGCTGCCGGGACTACTTATTCTGTTGAGCAGTTCTTC.

The V gene is TRBV7-2, the J gene TRBJ1-2; D is uncertain. Germline CDR1 SGHTA, CDR2 FQGNSA. V was pared by 0 bases and J by 8 bases, with 16 bases between. This CDR3 spans 15 amino acids. The CDR3 coding sequence is TGTGCCAGCAGCTTAGCGTTCGCCGAGGCGGGGGGCTACACCTTC. Protein product: CASSLAFAEAGGYTF.

The V call is TRBV7-9, the J call TRBJ2-3; 10 positions match TRBD2. The CDR3 is 18 amino acids. The germline V gene has CDR1 SEHNR and CDR2 FQNEAQ (reference sequence). Unmatched junction bases numbered 13, after V lost 5 bases and J lost 2 bases. CDR3 in DNA: TGTGCCAGCAGCGTGGCTAGCGGGAGAGCCCTCCCCACAGATACGCAGTATTTT. Its translation is CASSVASGRALPTDTQYF.

The J gene is TRBJ2-1, the V gene TRBV4-2; TRBD2 might be the D (5 bases). Germline CDR1 LGHNA, CDR2 YNFKEQ. Trimming pared 7 bases from V and 2 bases from J, leaving 15 bases between. This CDR3 region has 15 residues. CDR3 bases: TGTGCCAGCACCATATCAGGAGGACCCTACAATGAGCAGTTCTTC. It codes for CASTISGGPYNEQFF.

The chain joins TRBV7-6 to TRBJ2-3; D is unclear. The CDR3 runs to 15 residues. The ends were cut back, 1 base at V and 6 bases at J, with 14 bases in the middle. Germline V gene sequence: CDR1 SGHVS, CDR2 FNYEAQ. CDR3 DNA: TGTGCCAGCAGCTTAGACGCGCGGCCCCTCGATACGCAGTATTTT. The encoded protein is CASSLDARPLDTQYF.

The rearrangement uses TRBV29-1 and TRBJ2-5; 8 nucleotides agree with TRBD1. Germline V CDR1 and CDR2: SQVTM, ANQGSEA. The CDR3 spans 14 residues. Losses at the gene ends were 7 bases for V and 2 bases for J; bases not matched to a gene: 9. The CDR3 region has the DNA TGCAGCGCCACGCCAGGGGGCAATCAAGAGACCCAGTACTTC. Encoded protein: CSATPGGNQETQYF.

J is TRBJ2-7 and V is TRBV30; D gene ambiguous. The CDR3 runs 13 residues. CDR1 and CDR2 (germline): GTSNPN, SVGIG (reference sequence). Trimming stripped 2 bases from V and 4 bases from J, with 12 bases between. The CDR3 sequence is CAWSYLDVYEQYF. The CDR3 nucleotides read TGTGCCTGGAGTTATCTCGACGTATACGAGCAGTACTTC.

The V gene is TRBV25-1, the J gene TRBJ1-5, with 8 bases identical to TRBD1. This CDR3 is 14 amino acids long. The junction had 4 bases not matched to a gene; V was cut back by 3 bases and J by 6 bases. CDR1 is MGHDK, CDR2 SYGVNS, per germline. CDR3 sequence reads: CASSDWTGSQPQHF. The CDR3 DNA reads as TGTGCCAGCAGTGACTGGACAGGGAGTCAGCCCCAGCATTTT.

The chain recombines TRBV4-3 with TRBJ2-1; D might be TRBD2 (5 bases). V was pared by 0 bases and J by 3 bases, with 12 bases between. Germline lookup yields CDR1 LGHNA and CDR2 YSLEER. The CDR3 is 16 amino acids. Written as DNA, the CDR3 is TGCGCCAGCAGCCAAGATTTTAGGACTCACTACAATGAGCAGTTCTTC. It translates to CASSQDFRTHYNEQFF.

The rearrangement joins TRBV27 to TRBJ2-3, with 15 bases identical to TRBD2. With 0 bases clipped from V and 1 base from J, the junction kept 2 bases outside the gene matches. Germline V gives CDR1 MNHEY, CDR2 SMNVEV (reference sequence). The CDR3 is made up of 18 amino acids. In DNA form, the CDR3 reads TGTGCCAGCAGTTTATCCCGGACTAGCGGGAGGGGCACAGATACGCAGTATTTT. Translating gives CASSLSRTSGRGTDTQYF.

This clone came up once. Distinct nucleotide sequences in the sample also encode this CDR3. J is TRBJ2-5 and V is TRBV9, with 8 nucleotides matching TRBD2. Germline V CDR1 and CDR2: SGDLS, YYNGEE. The trim removed 0 bases at V and 2 bases at J, leaving 6 bases unmatched. The CDR3 has 16 residues. The CDR3 DNA follows: TGTGCCAGCAGCGTAGCTGGTACTAGCGGACAAGAGACCCAGTACTTC. It yields the protein CASSVAGTSGQETQYF.

The CDR3 DNA reads TGCGCCAGCAGATCATTAAAGCGGGAGGAGCGCAACAATGAGCAGTTCTTC. Amino acids: CASRSLKREERNNEQFF. The J gene is TRBJ2-1, the V gene TRBV4-1, with TRBD2 matching 9 bases. Looked up from germline, CDR1 is MGHRA and CDR2 is YSYEKL. With V trimmed by 6 bases and J by 5 bases, 14 bases remained unmatched. The CDR3 totals 17 residues.

As to this clone: The sample holds other DNA sequences that translate to the same CDR3. The rearrangement links TRBV7-2 to TRBJ2-7; tentative D call: TRBD1 (6 bases). Germline loops: CDR1 SGHTA, CDR2 FQGNSA. The CDR3 is made up of 14 amino acids. V lost 1 base to trimming and J lost 2 bases, with 9 bases between them. Here the CDR3 DNA reads TGTGCCAGCAGCTTAGAGCCAGGGGCCTACGAGCAGTACTTC. Amino acids: CASSLEPGAYEQYF.